Presented here are 17 T cell receptor beta chains from one specimen sequenced in a study of T cell repertoires in cytomegalovirus infection. Using its own MiXCR run on the reads, TCRdb lists one record per CDR3 protein. The table shows about 740,000 distinct CDR3 sequences, with 35% to 40% occurring only once. The material sequenced was PBMCs. These TCRs come from a human donor in good health (CMV status not recorded). Some clones in this sample may be carry-over from other donors' samples.

There are a few counts of this clonotype. Written as DNA, the CDR3 is TGTGCCAGCAGCTTAGGCGGTGAGAAGTACTTC. Protein sequence: CASSLGGEKYF. The chain recombines TRBV7-8 with TRBJ2-7; D is unclear. The germline gives CDR1 SGHVS, CDR2 FQNEAQ. This CDR3 contains 11 residues. Deletions cut 1 base from V and 11 bases from J, with 9 bases between. The whole variable domain, remainder taken from reference TRBV7-8 and TRBJ2-7, is GAGVSQSPRYKVAKRGQDVALRCDPISGHVSLFWYQQALGQGPEFLTYFQNEAQLDKSGLPSDRFFAERPEGSVSTLKIQRTQQEDSAVYLCASSLGGEKYFGPGTRLTVT.

This clonotype was found many times. The chain carries TRBV20-1 and TRBJ2-4; a weak D match, TRBD1 (6 bases). Per germline, CDR1 DFQATT and CDR2 SNEGSKA (reference sequence). This CDR3 contains 12 residues. Trimming pared 2 bases from V and 8 bases from J, leaving 10 bases between. DNA of the CDR3: TGCAGTGCTAGAACAGGGTCGGACATTCAGTACTTC. Amino acids: CSARTGSDIQYF.

The rearrangement links TRBV25-1 to TRBJ2-5; TRBD2 matches at 7 bases. Germline V gives CDR1 MGHDK, CDR2 SYGVNS. The CDR3 has 14 amino acids. V lost 8 bases to trimming and J lost 5 bases; unmatched junction nucleotides: 11. The CDR3 protein is CASDGTRGEETQYF. The CDR3 DNA sequence: TGTGCCAGCGACGGGACCCGGGGGGAGGAGACCCAGTACTTC.

This clonotype has just a few counts. CDR3 amino acids: CASSLVGRQEAFF. DNA for the CDR3: TGTGCCAGCAGCTTAGTCGGAAGACAGGAAGCTTTCTTT. This rearrangement joins TRBV7-6 to TRBJ1-1; D might be TRBD1 (5 bases). V lost 1 base and J lost 8, with 11 bases in between. The CDR3 sequence is 13 residues long. CDR1 is SGHVS and CDR2 is FNYEAQ in the germline V gene. Looking up the rest from reference TRBV7-6 and TRBJ1-1 gives the full variable domain: GAGVSQSPRYKVTKRGQDVALRCDPISGHVSLYWYRQALGQGPEFLTYFNYEAQQDKSGLPNDRFSAERPEGSISTLTIQRTEQRDSAMYRCASSLVGRQEAFFGQGTRLTVV.

The chain uses TRBV19 and TRBJ1-1, with D unclear. CDR1 LNHDA and CDR2 SQIVND come from the germline V gene (reference sequence). There are 14 residues in the CDR3. The V end lost 3 bases, the J end lost 5 bases, and 13 bases lay between the germline ends. The CDR3 is CASSILDLRTEAFF. The CDR3 nucleotides are TGTGCCAGTAGTATTCTGGACTTGCGAACTGAAGCTTTCTTT.

This clonotype showed up just a few times. The rearrangement links TRBV12-3 or TRBV12-4 to TRBJ2-7; D perhaps matches TRBD2 (5 bases). V dropped 5 bases and J dropped 3 bases, with 17 bases sitting between them. The length of the CDR3 is 15 residues. The CDR3 protein is CASSPDIAGNYEQYF. CDR3 bases: TGTGCCAGCAGTCCCGACATCGCCGGGAACTACGAGCAGTACTTC.

The CDR3 DNA follows: TGTGCCAGCAGTTTCCTCAAGACAGGCCAGCGGGGCAATGAGCAGTTCTTC. As protein: CASSFLKTGQRGNEQFF. V is TRBV28 and J is TRBJ2-1; the D gene is possibly TRBD2 (7 bases). Trimming cost V 3 bases and J 6 bases, with 21 bases left between them. CDR3 size: 17 residues. Germline lookup yields CDR1 MDHEN and CDR2 SYDVKM. The whole variable domain, remainder taken from reference TRBV28 and TRBJ2-1, is DVKVTQSSRYLVKRTGEKVFLECVQDMDHENMFWYRQDPGLGLRLIYFSYDVKMKEKGDIPEGYSVSREKKERFSLILESASTNQTSMYLCASSFLKTGQRGNEQFFGPGTRLTVL.

The chain recombines TRBV11-2 with TRBJ2-7; D gene uncertain. With 10 bases removed from V and 3 bases from J, the gap between germline ends came to 4 bases. The CDR3 loop spans 9 amino acids. The germline V gene encodes CDR1 SGHAT and CDR2 FQNNGV. The CDR3 DNA sequence: TGTGCCATCCACTACGAGCAGTACTTC. Amino acid sequence: CAIHYEQYF. Variable domain in full (rest from reference TRBV11-2 and TRBJ2-7): EAGVAQSPRYKIIEKRQSVAFWCNPISGHATLYWYQQILGQGPKLLIQFQNNGVVDDSQLPKDRFSAERLKGVDSTLKIQPAKLEDSAVYLCAIHYEQYFGPGTRLTVT.

J is TRBJ2-3 and V is TRBV27; 7 bases align to TRBD1. V shed 8 bases, J shed 0 bases, and the junction held 8 bases outside the gene matches. Germline V gene sequence: CDR1 MNHEY, CDR2 SMNVEV (reference sequence). The length of the CDR3 is 15 residues. This chain's CDR3 is CASHRGTLSTDTQYF. The CDR3 DNA is TGTGCCAGCCACAGGGGAACCCTTAGCACAGATACGCAGTATTTT.

This clonotype was counted only a few times. The chain is built from TRBV28 and TRBJ1-6; no reliable D call. V gave up 2 bases and J gave up 4 bases, with 9 bases separating them. Germline-derived CDR1 and CDR2 are MDHEN and SYDVKM. This CDR3 has 15 residues. CDR3 residues: CASSLRDGYNSPLHF. The CDR3 DNA is TGTGCCAGCAGTTTAAGGGATGGTTATAATTCACCCCTCCACTTT. Combining the CDR3 with reference TRBV28 and TRBJ1-6 gives the whole variable domain DVKVTQSSRYLVKRTGEKVFLECVQDMDHENMFWYRQDPGLGLRLIYFSYDVKMKEKGDIPEGYSVSREKKERFSLILESASTNQTSMYLCASSLRDGYNSPLHFGNGTRLTVT.

About this clonotype itself: The CDR3 ends on some other residue instead of the conserved phenylalanine or tryptophan, so this is likely a read error. J is TRBJ2-3 and V is TRBV7-3; 11 bases map to TRBD1. The CDR3 sequence is 14 residues long. The germline gives CDR1 SGHTA, CDR2 FQGTGA. The V segment lost 4 bases and the J segment 4 bases; nucleotides outside the gene matches: 1. The CDR3 region has the DNA TGTGCCAGCAGCTGGACAGGGGGCGCAGATACGCAGTATATT. It translates to CASSWTGGADTQYI.

The chain carries TRBV5-3 and TRBJ2-5; a weak D match, TRBD1 (6 bases). TRBV5-3 is classed as an ORF, of uncertain function. V was trimmed by 8 bases and J by 0 bases, leaving 11 bases between them. This CDR3 is 13 amino acids long. The CDR3 region has the DNA TGTGCCAGCGCCCCAGGGGACCAAGAGACCCAGTACTTC. Protein product: CASAPGDQETQYF.

The chain couples TRBV7-2 to TRBJ1-2, with unresolved D. V shed 4 bases and J shed 4 bases, with 10 bases lying between them. The length of the CDR3 is 13 residues. Per the germline V gene, CDR1 is SGHTA and CDR2 is FQGNSA. DNA of the CDR3: TGTGCCAGCAGCTCAGCGGACGGCTATGGCTACACCTTC. Translated: CASSSADGYGYTF. Combining the CDR3 with reference TRBV7-2 and TRBJ1-2 gives the whole variable domain GAGVSQSPSNKVTEKGKDVELRCDPISGHTALYWYRQSLGQGLEFLIYFQGNSAPDKSGLPSDRFSAERTGGSVSTLTIQRTQQEDSAVYLCASSSADGYGYTFGSGTRLTVV.

The genes are TRBV6-6 and TRBJ2-1; D is possibly TRBD2 (6 bases). Germline V CDR1 and CDR2: MNHNY, SVGAGI (reference sequence). V gave up 2 bases and J gave up 12 bases, with 14 bases separating them. The CDR3 extends over 13 amino acids. CDR3 nucleotides: TGTGCCAGCAGTTACACGAAGGGACTCTCGCAGTTCTTC. It yields the protein CASSYTKGLSQFF.

The rearrangement links TRBV4-1 to TRBJ1-5, with TRBD1 as a possible D gene (5 bases). Trimming removed 0 bases at V and 6 bases at J, with 12 bases between. This CDR3 has 15 residues. Germline CDR1 MGHRA, CDR2 YSYEKL. The CDR3 reads CASSQDWGVGQPQHF. CDR3 coding DNA: TGCGCCAGCAGCCAAGATTGGGGGGTCGGTCAGCCCCAGCATTTT.

This sequence joins TRBV28 and TRBJ1-5; 8 bases line up with TRBD1. Germline V gives CDR1 MDHEN, CDR2 SYDVKM. After removal of 5 bases from V and 6 bases from J, the junction contained 3 bases not matched to a gene. The CDR3 covers 13 residues. CDR3 bases: TGTGCCAGCAGTACGACAGGGGTTCAGCCCCAGCATTTT. Translating gives CASSTTGVQPQHF.

As for this clonotype: A clone one base away is much larger, so this may be a read error. V usage is TRBV11-3 and J usage is TRBJ2-5, with TRBD2 matching 8 bases. The CDR3 spans 15 residues. Germline CDR1 and CDR2: SGHNT and YENEEA. CDR3 nucleotide sequence: TGTGCCAGCAGCTCGGCGGGAGGAGTGATGGAGAACCAGTACTTC. Translating it yields CASSSAGGVMENQYF.